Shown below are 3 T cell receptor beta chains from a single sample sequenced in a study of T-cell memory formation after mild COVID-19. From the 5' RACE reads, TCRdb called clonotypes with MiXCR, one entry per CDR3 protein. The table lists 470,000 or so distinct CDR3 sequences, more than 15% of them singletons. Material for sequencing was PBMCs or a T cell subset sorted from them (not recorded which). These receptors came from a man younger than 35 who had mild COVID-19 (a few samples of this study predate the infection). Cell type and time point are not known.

The CDR3 nucleotides read TGCGCCAGCAGCCAAGTCCGGTCGAACACCGGGGAGCTGTTTTTT. Residues: CASSQVRSNTGELFF. The chain links TRBV4-1 to TRBJ2-2, with D unclear. V was trimmed by 1 base and J by 0 bases, leaving 6 bases between them. CDR3 length: 15 amino acids. The germline CDR1 and CDR2 sequences are MGHRA and YSYEKL.

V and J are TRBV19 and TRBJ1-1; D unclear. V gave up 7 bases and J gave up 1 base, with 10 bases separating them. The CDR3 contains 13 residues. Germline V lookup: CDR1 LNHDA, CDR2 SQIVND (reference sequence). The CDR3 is CASKMYRNTEAFF. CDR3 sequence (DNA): TGTGCCAGTAAAATGTATCGGAACACTGAAGCTTTCTTT.

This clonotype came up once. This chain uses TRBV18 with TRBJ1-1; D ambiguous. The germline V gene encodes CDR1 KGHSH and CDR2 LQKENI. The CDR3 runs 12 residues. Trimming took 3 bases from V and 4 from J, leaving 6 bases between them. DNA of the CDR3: TGTGCCAGCTCACCGGAGGCCACTGAAGCTTTCTTT. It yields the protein CASSPEATEAFF.